The sequence of this T cell receptor (beta chain) was determined in a study of T cell responses to AZD1222 COVID-19 vaccine. Study-wide findings and caveats: Repertoire collection took place solely once the T cell response had peaked. Reports say nearly half of spike-specific TCRs go after unmutated variant regions. Baseline testing showed seropositivity in only five to seven AZD1222 recipients.

This CDR3 has 15 residues. The V gene's germline CDR1 is SGDLS and CDR2 YYNGEE. Trimming left V 0 bases short and J 4 bases short, with 10 bases between. Assay: immunoSEQ multiplex PCR; the TCRdb copy retains only in-frame clones and omits some. Of 200,000 to 250,000 clones listed, around 94% are singletons. Remarks on this clone: What it binds is not known.

This receptor was obtained from an adult who received the MenACWY meningococcal vaccine as a control. The source material was peripheral blood, sampled 28 days after the second dose of the MenACWY control vaccine. The chain employs TRBV9 and TRBJ1-4, with D unclear. Here the CDR3 DNA reads TGTGCCAGCAGCGTAGAAGGCAGAAATAATGAAAAACTGTTTTTT. Translated, it gives CASSVEGRNNEKLFF. The full variable domain, with the rest looked up from reference TRBV9 and TRBJ1-4, is DSGVTQTPKHLITATGQRVTLRCSPRSGDLSVYWYQQSLDQGLQFLIQYYNGEERAKGNILERFSAQQFPDLHSELNLSSLELGDSALYFCASSVEGRNNEKLFFGSGTQLSVL.